This T cell receptor (beta chain) comes out of a study of neoadjuvant nivolumab and ipilimumab in lung cancer. Germline V gene lookup returns CDR1 SEHNR and CDR2 FQNEAQ (reference sequence). This CDR3 comprises 14 residues. The V end was cut by 4 bases, the J end by 7 bases, with 13 bases between. The repertoire was sequenced with immunoSEQ multiplex PCR; TCRdb's copy has only in-frame clones and lacks some. The sample lists tens of thousands of clones; over 75% were seen once. This clone was counted only a few times. The sample consisted of peripheral blood, taken after neoadjuvant nivolumab, alone or with ipilimumab, at or shortly before surgery. The clonotype comes from an adult with non-small cell lung cancer. This chain links TRBV7-9 with TRBJ1-4; D is undetermined. As DNA, the CDR3 is TGTGCCAGCAGCTGGGCCTCTGATGGTGAAAAACTGTTTTTT. It encodes CASSWASDGEKLFF.